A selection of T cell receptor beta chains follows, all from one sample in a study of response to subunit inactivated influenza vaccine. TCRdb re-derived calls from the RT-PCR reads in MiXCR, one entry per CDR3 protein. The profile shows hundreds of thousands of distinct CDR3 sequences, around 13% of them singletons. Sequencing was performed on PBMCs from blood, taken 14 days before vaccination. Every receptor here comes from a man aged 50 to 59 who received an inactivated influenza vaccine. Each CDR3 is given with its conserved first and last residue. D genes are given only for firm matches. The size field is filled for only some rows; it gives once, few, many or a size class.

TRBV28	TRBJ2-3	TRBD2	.	CASKEGGPADTQYF	TGTGCCAGCAAGGAGGGAGGGCCGGCAGATACGCAGTATTTT
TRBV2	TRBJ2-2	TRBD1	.	CASSVGQGAVELFF	TGTGCCAGCAGTGTGGGACAGGGGGCTGTTGAGCTGTTTTTT
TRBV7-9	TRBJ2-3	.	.	CASSLITVTSTDTQYF	TGTGCCAGCAGCTTAATTACAGTAACTAGCACAGATACGCAGTATTTT
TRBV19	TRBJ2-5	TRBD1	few	CASSSPGQGWETQYF	TGTGCCAGTAGTTCACCGGGACAGGGGTGGGAGACCCAGTACTTC
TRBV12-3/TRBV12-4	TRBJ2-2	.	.	CASSFGMGNTGELFF	TGTGCCAGCAGTTTTGGTATGGGGAACACCGGGGAGCTGTTTTTT
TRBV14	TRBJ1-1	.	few	CASSQDLGRVTTEAFF	TGTGCCAGCAGCCAAGATCTTGGCAGGGTAACCACTGAAGCTTTCTTT
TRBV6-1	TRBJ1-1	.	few	CASRARGMNTEAFF	TGTGCCAGCAGGGCCAGGGGCATGAACACTGAAGCTTTCTTT
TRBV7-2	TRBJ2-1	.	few	CASSFGTRYSEQFF	TGTGCCAGCAGCTTTGGAACCAGGTACAGTGAGCAGTTCTTC
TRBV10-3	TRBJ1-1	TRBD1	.	CAINRDRGNTEAFF	TGTGCCATCAACCGGGACAGGGGTAACACTGAAGCTTTCTTT
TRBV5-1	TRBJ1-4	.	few	CASKLTGPGEKLFF	TGCGCCAGCAAACTGACAGGTCCCGGGGAAAAACTGTTTTTT